The 5 T cell receptor beta chains below were found in one sample sequenced in a study of shared clonotypes between healthy human individuals. Data came from immunoSEQ multiplex PCR; TCRdb stores just in-frame clones and leaves some out. The sample has 2,500,000 or so clones; under 95% are singletons. Sequenced: naive CD4+ T cells from PBMCs. Subset denoted: CD45RA+ positively selected. The origin of the receptors is a man in his late teens or twenties in good health. Some clones in this sample may be carry-over from other donors' samples.

The chain joins TRBV7-8 to TRBJ2-5; possibly TRBD1 for D (5 bases). There are 15 residues in the CDR3. The V and J ends lost 5 bases and 5 bases respectively, with 18 bases between them. The germline gives CDR1 SGHVS, CDR2 FQNEAQ. CDR3 loop: CASSDYNGRAETQYF. As DNA, the CDR3 is TGTGCCAGCAGCGATTATAACGGCAGGGCGGAGACCCAGTACTTC.

The chain employs TRBV30 and TRBJ1-3, with unresolved D. Germline V gives CDR1 GTSNPN, CDR2 SVGIG (reference sequence). This CDR3 comprises 11 residues. Trimming cost V 3 bases and J 9 bases, with 9 bases left between them. CDR3 DNA: TGTGCCTGGAGCCATCAAGGCACCATATATTTT. This sequence encodes CAWSHQGTIYF.

This clone was counted a single time. This chain connects TRBV29-1 to TRBJ2-1; 8 bases agree with TRBD2. The germline V gene has CDR1 SQVTM and CDR2 ANQGSEA. The CDR3 has 11 residues. V dropped 5 bases and J dropped 8; count of bases not matched to a gene: 2. The CDR3: CSVSSGDEQFF. The CDR3, as DNA: TGCAGCGTTAGTAGCGGGGATGAGCAGTTCTTC.

This clone was seen more than once but under ten times. V gene TRBV7-3 combines with J gene TRBJ2-1; no clear D gene. Germline assignment: CDR1 SGHTA and CDR2 FQGTGA. Trimming cost V 2 bases and J 2 bases, with 10 bases left between them. CDR3 length: 15 amino acids. The CDR3 coding sequence is TGTGCCAGCAGCTTATGGGCACAACCCTACAATGAGCAGTTCTTC. This sequence encodes CASSLWAQPYNEQFF. Based on the CDR3 plus reference TRBV7-3 and TRBJ2-1, the full variable domain is GAGVSQTPSNKVTEKGKYVELRCDPISGHTALYWYRQSLGQGPEFLIYFQGTGAADDSGLPNDRFFAVRPEGSVSTLKIQRTERGDSAVYLCASSLWAQPYNEQFFGPGTRLTVL.

The chain combines TRBV5-1 with TRBJ2-3; D is perhaps TRBD1 (6 bases). The CDR3 is made up of 18 amino acids. Germline CDR1 is SGHRS and CDR2 is YFSETQ. Trimming left V 2 bases short and J 14 bases short, with 33 bases between. DNA for the CDR3: TGCGCCAGCAGCTTTAGATCCCTGGACGGACTTAGGTACGCAGGGGTGTATTTT. The encoded protein is CASSFRSLDGLRYAGVYF.